The rows below give T cell receptor beta chains drawn from one sample of a study of cytomegalovirus exposure and HLA in healthy donors. Method: immunoSEQ multiplex PCR; TCRdb's copy keeps in-frame clones and lacks some. The profile covers 120,000 or so clones, with more than 55% appearing a single time and 1.5% taken by the ten largest. The specimen was PBMCs. The source of these receptors is a man in his late teens or twenties in good health and CMV-seronegative. Both conserved end residues are part of each CDR3. The order of the fields is J gene, clone size, D gene, V gene, CDR3 length, CDR3 protein, CDR3 DNA. D genes are given only for firm matches. Not every row has a clone size; where given, it reads once, few, many or a size class.

TRBJ1-5,NA,TRBD1,TRBV18,14,CASSLTGEYQPQHF,TGTGCCAGCTCACTTACAGGGGAATATCAGCCCCAGCATTTT
TRBJ1-2,NA,NA,TRBV27,13,CASSPGNLYGYTF,TGTGCCAGCAGTCCGGGAAACCTCTATGGCTACACCTTC
TRBJ1-2,NA,TRBD1,TRBV5-1,16,CASSLVGDRDTKGYTF,TGCGCCAGCAGCTTGGTAGGGGACAGGGACACCAAGGGCTACACCTTC
TRBJ2-3,once,TRBD2,TRBV7-9,16,CASSFVAGGPTDTQYF,TGTGCCAGCAGCTTTGTAGCGGGAGGGCCCACAGATACGCAGTATTTT
TRBJ1-5,few,TRBD1,TRBV4-1,15,CASSQARGLGQPQHF,TGCGCCAGCAGCCAAGCCAGGGGGCTTGGGCAGCCCCAGCATTTT
TRBJ1-5,NA,NA,TRBV6-6,16,CASSYRPGSSNQPQHF,TGTGCCAGCAGTTACCGTCCCGGGTCTAGCAATCAGCCCCAGCATTTT
TRBJ1-4,NA,NA,TRBV7-9,15,CASSLALTGGEKLFF,TGTGCCAGCAGCTTAGCGCTAACAGGTGGTGAAAAACTGTTTTTT
TRBJ1-2,NA,NA,TRBV9,16,CASSPMLRGSDYGYTF,TGTGCCAGCAGCCCTATGTTACGAGGGAGTGACTATGGCTACACCTTC
TRBJ2-4,once,TRBD1,TRBV5-1,14,CASSYRQGALFQYF,TGCGCCAGCAGCTACCGACAGGGGGCCCTGTTCCAGTACTTC
TRBJ1-1,NA,TRBD1,TRBV4-3,15,CASSQDRQGGTEAFF,TGCGCCAGCAGCCAAGATAGACAGGGAGGCACTGAAGCTTTCTTT
TRBJ1-5,few,NA,TRBV6-1,15,CASSSGVNWNQPQHF,TGTGCCAGCAGTTCAGGGGTAAATTGGAATCAGCCCCAGCATTTT
TRBJ2-2,NA,NA,TRBV21-1,19,CASSKELLVGGRAAGELFF,TGTGCCAGCAGCAAAGAGCTGCTCGTCGGCGGGAGGGCGGCCGGGGAGCTGTTTTTT
TRBJ2-7,NA,NA,TRBV7-9,16,CSSSSKGTYRAYEQYF,TGTTCCAGCAGCTCGAAAGGGACTTATCGAGCTTACGAGCAGTACTTC
TRBJ2-1,NA,NA,TRBV10-3,15,CAISESRRGLGEQFF,TGTGCCATCAGTGAGTCTAGGAGGGGCTTGGGTGAGCAGTTCTTC
TRBJ1-1,few,NA,TRBV9,14,CASSVVQGITEAFF,TGTGCCAGCAGCGTAGTACAGGGAATCACTGAAGCTTTCTTT
TRBJ2-1,NA,TRBD2,TRBV4-2,17,CASSQAGLAGRYNEQFF,TGTGCCAGCAGCCAAGCGGGACTAGCGGGGCGCTACAATGAGCAGTTCTTC
TRBJ1-5,NA,NA,TRBV21-1,15,CASTQSRGKGQPQHF,TGTGCCAGCACCCAAAGTCGGGGAAAGGGTCAGCCCCAGCATTTT
TRBJ1-1,NA,NA,TRBV9,15,CASSPHFGGNTEAFF,TGTGCCAGCAGCCCACATTTCGGCGGGAACACTGAAGCTTTCTTT
TRBJ2-7,NA,NA,TRBV7-9,15,CASSLGRQYSYEQYF,TGTGCCAGCAGCTTAGGTAGACAGTACTCCTACGAGCAGTACTTC
TRBJ1-5,NA,TRBD1,TRBV7-8,16,CASSSLPGQGNQPQHF,TGTGCCAGCAGCTCCCTTCCCGGACAGGGCAATCAGCCCCAGCATTTT
TRBJ2-1,NA,TRBD2,TRBV18,16,CASSPPGLAAYNEQFF,TGTGCCAGCTCACCACCGGGACTAGCGGCTTACAATGAGCAGTTCTTC
TRBJ2-1,few,TRBD1,TRBV7-6,15,CASSPGTAPYNEQFF,TGTGCCAGCAGCCCCGGGACAGCGCCCTACAATGAGCAGTTCTTC
TRBJ2-7,few,TRBD2,TRBV10-3,15,CAISEEAGGSYEQYF,TGTGCCATCAGTGAAGAAGCGGGGGGGTCCTACGAGCAGTACTTC
TRBJ2-3,NA,NA,TRBV10-3,15,CAISVSGVQTDTQYF,TGTGCCATCAGTGTATCCGGGGTCCAAACAGATACGCAGTATTTT
TRBJ2-7,few,TRBD1,TRBV4-1,15,CASSLSQTGIYEQYF,TGCGCCAGCAGTCTTTCCCAGACAGGGATCTACGAGCAGTACTTC
TRBJ1-1,NA,NA,TRBV5-6,15,CSSTSPQATSTEAFF,TGTTCCAGCACCTCCCCCCAGGCTACGAGCACTGAAGCTTTCTTT
TRBJ2-6,NA,NA,TRBV4-1,15,CASSQAGAGANVLTF,TGCGCCAGCAGCCAAGCAGGGGCTGGGGCCAACGTCCTGACTTTC
TRBJ2-7,few,TRBD1,TRBV30,16,CAWSSTDRGFSYEQYF,TGTGCCTGGAGTTCAACGGACAGGGGGTTCTCCTACGAGCAGTACTTC
TRBJ2-3,few,TRBD2,TRBV5-1,15,CASKSLGRGGDTQYF,TGCGCCAGCAAAAGCTTAGGGCGGGGGGGTGATACGCAGTATTTT
TRBJ1-1,NA,NA,TRBV28,14,CASVPVPTSTEAFF,TGTGCCAGCGTCCCGGTCCCGACTAGCACTGAAGCTTTCTTT
TRBJ2-1,NA,TRBD2,TRBV6-1,14,CASIRLAGWYEQFF,TGTGCCAGCATCAGACTAGCGGGGTGGTATGAGCAGTTCTTC
TRBJ2-7,NA,NA,TRBV27,14,CASRPREGRREQYF,TGTGCCAGCAGGCCCAGGGAAGGGAGGAGGGAGCAGTACTTC
TRBJ2-1,NA,NA,TRBV10-2,12,CASSVRYNEQFF,TGCGCCAGCAGTGTACGGTACAATGAGCAGTTCTTC
TRBJ1-5,NA,TRBD1,TRBV4-1,15,CASSFRQGAGQPQHF,TGCGCCAGCAGCTTCCGACAGGGGGCAGGGCAGCCCCAGCATTTT
TRBJ1-5,NA,NA,TRBV28,14,CASSPPPVGQPQHF,TGTGCCAGCAGTCCGCCGCCGGTTGGTCAGCCCCAGCATTTT
TRBJ2-7,NA,TRBD1,TRBV19,14,CASSSWTGAYEQYF,TGTGCCAGTAGTTCCTGGACAGGGGCGTACGAGCAGTACTTC
TRBJ1-3,NA,NA,TRBV5-6,16,CASSLIAVSSGNTIYF,TGTGCCAGCAGCTTGATTGCGGTGAGCTCTGGAAACACCATATATTTT
TRBJ2-1,NA,TRBD2,TRBV5-1,17,CASSSAGTSGTVNEQFF,TGCGCCAGCAGCTCGGCCGGGACTAGCGGGACCGTCAATGAGCAGTTCTTC
TRBJ2-7,NA,TRBD1,TRBV30,15,CAWSMGQLHSYEQYF,TGTGCCTGGAGTATGGGACAGCTCCACTCCTACGAGCAGTACTTC
TRBJ1-2,once,NA,TRBV6-1,12,CASREQGYGYTF,TGTGCCAGCAGGGAACAGGGATATGGCTACACCTTC
TRBJ1-2,NA,TRBD1,TRBV29-1,14,CSVEDGRGAYGYTF,TGCAGCGTTGAAGACGGCAGGGGGGCCTATGGCTACACCTTC
TRBJ2-3,NA,TRBD1,TRBV14,18,CASSQTGQVLGSTDTQYF,TGTGCCAGCAGCCAAACTGGACAGGTCTTGGGGAGCACAGATACGCAGTATTTT
TRBJ2-1,NA,TRBD2,TRBV30,16,CAWTVGLAGGPSEQFF,TGTGCCTGGACCGTTGGACTAGCGGGGGGCCCAAGTGAGCAGTTCTTC
TRBJ1-2,NA,TRBD1,TRBV6-5,15,CASSPRSPGGYGYTF,TGTGCCAGCAGTCCCAGGTCACCAGGGGGGTATGGCTACACCTTC
TRBJ1-2,NA,TRBD1,TRBV19,16,CASSIPDRDRGLGYTF,TGTGCCAGTAGTATTCCCGACCGGGACAGGGGCCTTGGCTACACCTTC
TRBJ1-1,NA,NA,TRBV23-1,15,CASTPEQGVVTEAFF,TGCGCCAGCACCCCTGAACAGGGAGTTGTCACTGAAGCTTTCTTT
TRBJ1-4,NA,TRBD1,TRBV6-1,15,CASSGQDRRREKLFF,TGTGCCAGCAGCGGTCAGGACAGGAGGCGGGAAAAACTGTTTTTT
TRBJ1-2,NA,TRBD1,TRBV18,15,CASSPPATGVRGYTF,TGTGCCAGCTCACCACCTGCGACAGGGGTTCGGGGCTACACCTTC
TRBJ2-1,NA,TRBD1,TRBV14,15,CASSPLGQGADEQFF,TGTGCCAGCAGCCCTCTGGGACAGGGGGCCGATGAGCAGTTCTTC
TRBJ1-1,once,NA,TRBV7-9,13,CSSSPQGITEAFF,TGTTCCAGCAGCCCCCAGGGTATCACTGAAGCTTTCTTT
TRBJ2-3,few,NA,TRBV19,14,CASSGRVRSDTQYF,TGTGCCAGTAGTGGCAGGGTAAGGTCAGATACGCAGTATTTT
TRBJ1-1,NA,NA,TRBV5-1,14,CASSLAISGCEAFF,TGCGCCAGCAGCTTGGCCATCTCCGGGTGTGAAGCTTTCTTT
TRBJ1-6,NA,NA,TRBV6-5,14,CASRLRGGNSPLHF,TGTGCCAGCAGGCTAAGGGGGGGAAATTCACCCCTCCACTTT
TRBJ2-7,NA,TRBD2,TRBV5-1,17,CASSSAQGSGGGWEQYF,TGCGCCAGCAGCTCGGCCCAGGGGAGCGGGGGAGGTTGGGAGCAGTACTTC
TRBJ2-1,NA,TRBD1,TRBV2,13,CASRATGVNEQFF,TGTGCCAGCAGAGCTACAGGGGTCAATGAGCAGTTCTTC
TRBJ2-2,NA,NA,TRBV28,15,CASSLSPGGSGELFF,TGTGCCAGCAGTTTATCCCCTGGCGGGTCCGGGGAGCTGTTTTTT
TRBJ1-2,NA,NA,TRBV25-1,13,CASSDRGAYGYTF,TGTGCCAGCAGTGACCGGGGGGCCTATGGCTACACCTTC
TRBJ1-1,NA,TRBD1,TRBV5-1,14,CASLLGTENTEAFF,TGCGCCAGCCTCCTTGGGACAGAAAACACTGAAGCTTTCTTT
TRBJ2-3,NA,TRBD2,TRBV25-1,16,CASSEGLAGGRHTQYF,TGTGCCAGCAGTGAGGGGCTCGCGGGGGGTCGCCATACGCAGTATTTT